Presented here are 9 T cell receptor beta chains from one specimen sequenced in a study of blood T cell repertoires in COVID-19. Repertoires were generated with immunoSEQ multiplex PCR, while TCRdb's copy carries only in-frame clones and drops some. The data contain a few hundred thousand clones, around 84% of them singletons. Sequences were obtained from peripheral blood. Receptors were obtained from a man aged 50 to 60 with active or convalescent COVID-19.

This sequence joins TRBV28 and TRBJ1-5; TRBD1 aligns across 11 bases. Germline CDR1 is MDHEN and CDR2 is SYDVKM. J gave up 4 bases and V 6 bases, and 5 bases lay outside the gene matches. The CDR3 is 15 amino acids. This CDR3 reads CASSPRDRGNQPQHF. The CDR3, as DNA: TGTGCCAGCAGCCCCCGGGACAGGGGGAATCAGCCCCAGCATTTT.

The rearrangement joins TRBV5-1 to TRBJ1-1; 10 bases fit TRBD1. CDR3 length: 14 amino acids. CDR1 is SGHRS and CDR2 is YFSETQ in the germline V gene. The ends lost 1 base at V and 5 bases at J; junction bases unmatched: 2. In DNA, the CDR3 is TGCGCCAGCAGCTTGAGGGGACAGGGGACTGAAGCTTTCTTT. Amino acids: CASSLRGQGTEAFF.

The chain recombines TRBV28 with TRBJ1-4; TRBD1 is a possible D gene (5 bases). CDR1 is MDHEN, CDR2 SYDVKM, per germline. Trimming took off 7 bases at V and 3 bases at J, with 9 bases between the two ends. The CDR3 length is 13 residues. CDR3 sequence reads: CASTGGSNEKLFF. The CDR3 region has the DNA TGTGCCAGCACCGGGGGTTCTAATGAAAAACTGTTTTTT.

The chain employs TRBV5-1 and TRBJ1-2; 11 nucleotides match TRBD1. CDR3 length: 14 amino acids. Germline-derived CDR1 and CDR2 are SGHRS and YFSETQ. V lost 4 bases and J lost 8; bases outside the gene matches: 7. CDR3 in amino acids: CASSPGQGAAGYTF. For the CDR3, the DNA is TGCGCCAGCAGCCCCGGACAGGGGGCGGCGGGCTACACCTTC.

The J gene is TRBJ2-5, the V gene TRBV7-2; 13 bases agree with TRBD2. CDR3 length: 15 amino acids. J lost 4 bases, V lost 4 bases, and 3 bases had no gene match. The germline V gene has CDR1 SGHTA and CDR2 FQGNSA. The CDR3 is CASSSRTSGRETQYF. The CDR3 nucleotides read TGTGCCAGCAGCTCGCGGACTAGCGGGAGAGAGACCCAGTACTTC.

V usage is TRBV6-2 or TRBV6-3 and J usage is TRBJ2-7, with D perhaps TRBD1 (5 bases). The CDR3 has 17 residues. V was pared by 5 bases and J by 0 bases, with 20 bases between. Germline V gene lookup returns CDR1 MNHEY and CDR2 SVGEGT. The CDR3 DNA sequence: TGTGCCAGCAGTCCGGAACCGGACAAACTACTCTCCTACGAGCAGTACGTC. Protein sequence: CASSPEPDKLLSYEQYV.

The V and J genes are TRBV6-2 or TRBV6-3 and TRBJ1-5, with 7 bases fitting TRBD1. The CDR3 runs 15 residues. The germline gives CDR1 MNHEY, CDR2 SVGEGT. The trim removed 2 bases at V and 4 bases at J, leaving 5 bases unmatched. The CDR3 DNA reads as TGTGCCAGCAGTTACGGGTGGGGACAGAATCAGCCCCAGCATTTT. Protein product: CASSYGWGQNQPQHF.

The chain combines TRBV5-4 with TRBJ2-2; no clear D. This CDR3 region has 15 residues. Between the trimmed V and J ends, which lost 2 bases and 0 bases, there was a span of 8 bases. The germline V gene encodes CDR1 SGHNT and CDR2 YYREEE (reference sequence). CDR3 amino acids: CASSLQLSNTGELFF. For the CDR3, the DNA is TGTGCCAGCAGCTTACAGCTATCGAACACCGGGGAGCTGTTTTTT.

The genes are TRBV4-1 and TRBJ1-4; TRBD1 matches at 8 bases. The CDR3 consists of 17 residues. The ends lost 4 bases at V and 4 bases at J; junction bases unmatched: 11. CDR1 is MGHRA, CDR2 YSYEKL, per germline. The CDR3 DNA is TGCGCCAGCAGCCGATCTCCCATTGACAGGGGTAATGAAAAACTGTTTTTT. Translated, it gives CASSRSPIDRGNEKLFF.